The 30 T cell receptor beta chains below were found in one sample sequenced in a study of beta chain features in type 1 diabetes. Study-wide results and limits: Shortening of TCRB CDR3s, moderate but significant, appeared in all four CD4+ subsets of Type 1 diabetes patients.

Since all of the isolated RNA was reverse transcribed, expressed TCRB transcripts were what got sequenced. Here immunoSEQ multiplex PCR was the method, and the copy in TCRdb shows in-frame clones only, minus some. The table includes 200,000 to 250,000 clones, approximately 15% detected once. These receptors have no known antigen. Sequencing was done on a sample of naive CD4+ T cells from blood. Receptors were obtained from a young man with type 1 diabetes.

The V and J genes are TRBV5-1 and TRBJ1-1; no firm D call. V was shortened by 8 bases and J by 0 bases, with 8 bases between the two germline ends. The CDR3 is made up of 12 amino acids. CDR1 and CDR2 from the germline V gene are SGHRS and YFSETQ. The CDR3 here is CASTDMNTEAFF. The CDR3 DNA sequence: TGCGCCAGTACAGATATGAACACTGAAGCTTTCTTT.

The CDR3 DNA sequence: TGCGCCAGCAGCCCGTTAGGACAGAGCAATCAGCCCCAGCATTTT. It specifies CASSPLGQSNQPQHF. This chain links TRBV5-1 with TRBJ1-5; maybe TRBD1 (6 bases). Trimming stripped 4 bases from V and 1 base from J, with 12 bases between. In germline, CDR1 is SGHRS, CDR2 YFSETQ. CDR3 length: 15 residues. Full variable domain (remainder filled in from reference TRBV5-1 and TRBJ1-5): KAGVTQTPRYLIKTRGQQVTLSCSPISGHRSVSWYQQTPGQGLQFLFEYFSETQRNKGNFPGRFSGRQFSNSRSEMNVSTLELGDSALYLCASSPLGQSNQPQHFGDGTRLSIL.

This clone came up once. This sequence joins TRBV5-1 and TRBJ2-1; maybe TRBD2 (5 bases). Trimming took 4 bases from V and 2 from J, leaving 16 bases between them. The V gene's germline CDR1 is SGHRS and CDR2 YFSETQ. The CDR3 is made up of 16 amino acids. As DNA, the CDR3 is TGCGCCAGCAGCCCCAATACGGGAAGAACCTACAATGAGCAGTTCTTC. Protein product: CASSPNTGRTYNEQFF.

This clone has a handful of counts. The V gene is TRBV7-9, the J gene TRBJ1-2, with TRBD1 matching over 9 bases. Germline V gives CDR1 SEHNR, CDR2 FQNEAQ (reference sequence). J was trimmed by 5 bases and V by 2 bases; bases with no gene match: 3. This CDR3 region has 14 residues. Here the CDR3 reads CASSLSGTGYGYTF. The CDR3 nucleotides read TGTGCCAGCAGCTTATCCGGGACAGGGTATGGCTACACCTTC.

The V and J genes are TRBV5-1 and TRBJ1-1; D possibly corresponds to TRBD1 (6 bases). Trimming left V 4 bases short and J 3 bases short, with 7 bases between. This CDR3 is 12 amino acids long. Germline values: CDR1 SGHRS, CDR2 YFSETQ. In nucleotides, the CDR3 is TGCGCCAGCAGCAAGGGGGACACTGAAGCTTTCTTT. This translates into CASSKGDTEAFF.

V and J are TRBV7-9 and TRBJ1-6; D gene uncertain. Germline V gene sequence: CDR1 SEHNR, CDR2 FQNEAQ (reference sequence). Trimming shortened V by 4 bases and J by 1 base, and 8 bases separated the two germline ends. The CDR3 consists of 15 residues. In DNA form, the CDR3 reads TGTGCCAGCAGCTATCGCGGATCCTATAATTCACCCCTCCACTTT. This gives the protein CASSYRGSYNSPLHF.

The chain uses TRBV7-9 and TRBJ2-2; 8 positions agree with TRBD1. Germline V lookup: CDR1 SEHNR, CDR2 FQNEAQ (reference sequence). V shed 6 bases, J shed 2 bases, and the junction held 2 bases outside the gene matches. This CDR3 is built from 14 residues. As DNA, the CDR3 is TGTGCCAGCAGGGACAGGGCTAACACCGGGGAGCTGTTTTTT. It is translated as CASRDRANTGELFF.

A few counts support this clone. The chain recombines TRBV5-4 with TRBJ2-7, with TRBD2 identical over 9 bases. CDR1 is SGHNT and CDR2 is YYREEE in the germline V gene (reference sequence). Trimming cost V 0 bases and J 3 bases; bases outside gene matches: 7. This CDR3 comprises 16 residues. The DNA of the CDR3 is TGTGCCAGCAGCTTGGAGCTGGCTAGCGGGGACTACGAGCAGTACTTC. The encoded protein is CASSLELASGDYEQYF.

This clone was seen a handful of times. The rearrangement links TRBV11-3 to TRBJ1-1, with D possibly being TRBD1 (5 bases). Deletions cut 5 bases from V and 1 base from J, with 14 bases between. Germline V gene sequence: CDR1 SGHNT, CDR2 YENEEA. The length of the CDR3 is 15 residues. The chain's CDR3 is CASSAGGVKNTEAFF. In DNA, the CDR3 is TGTGCCAGCAGCGCGGGGGGGGTTAAGAACACTGAAGCTTTCTTT.

J is TRBJ2-7 and V is TRBV19, with 8 bases matching TRBD1. Germline CDR1 and CDR2: LNHDA and SQIVND (reference sequence). CDR3 length equals 15 residues. V trimming: 5 bases; J trimming: 2 bases; junction bases outside the gene matches: 8. CDR3 DNA: TGTGCCAGTAGTGACCCGGGACAGGTTACCTACGAGCAGTACTTC. Its translation is CASSDPGQVTYEQYF. Combining the CDR3 with reference TRBV19 and TRBJ2-7 gives the whole variable domain DGGITQSPKYLFRKEGQNVTLSCEQNLNHDAMYWYRQDPGQGLRLIYYSQIVNDFQKGDIAEGYSVSREKKESFPLTVTSAQKNPTAFYLCASSDPGQVTYEQYFGPGTRLTVT.

The genes are TRBV9 and TRBJ1-1, with D unresolved. Germline V lookup: CDR1 SGDLS, CDR2 YYNGEE. This CDR3 is built from 14 residues. Between the trimmed V and J ends, which lost 0 bases and 1 base, there was a span of 7 bases. The CDR3 DNA is TGTGCCAGCAGCGTAGCACAGCAGAACACTGAAGCTTTCTTT. The encoded protein is CASSVAQQNTEAFF.

This chain uses TRBV5-4 with TRBJ2-5; 11 bases fit TRBD2. The CDR3 is 17 amino acids. In germline, CDR1 is SGHNT, CDR2 YYREEE (reference sequence). With 0 bases clipped from V and 5 bases from J, the junction kept 9 bases outside the gene matches. The chain's CDR3 is CASSLGRVAGGPETQYF. Here the CDR3 DNA reads TGTGCCAGCAGCTTGGGAAGAGTAGCGGGAGGGCCGGAGACCCAGTACTTC. Drawing the rest from reference TRBV5-4 and TRBJ2-5, the complete variable domain is ETGVTQSPTHLIKTRGQQVTLRCSSQSGHNTVSWYQQALGQGPQFIFQYYREEENGRGNFPPRFSGLQFPNYSSELNVNALELDDSALYLCASSLGRVAGGPETQYFGPGTRLLVL.

This chain joins TRBV6-6 and TRBJ2-1; D is undetermined. Germline-derived CDR1 and CDR2 are MNHNY and SVGAGI (reference sequence). This CDR3 spans 13 amino acids. V lost 10 bases, J lost 2 bases, and 12 bases lay in between. The CDR3 reads CATTFGPYNEQFF. DNA for the CDR3: TGTGCCACCACCTTCGGTCCCTACAATGAGCAGTTCTTC.

The rearrangement links TRBV6-5 to TRBJ2-1; TRBD2 aligns across 11 bases. With 6 bases clipped from V and 7 bases from J, the junction kept 8 bases outside the gene matches. The germline gives CDR1 MNHEY, CDR2 SVGAGI. The CDR3 has 15 residues. The CDR3 nucleotides read TGTGCCAGCAGCCCCGGGACTAGCGGCGGGAATGAGCAGTTCTTC. It encodes CASSPGTSGGNEQFF.

This clone was detected only a few times. CDR3 bases: TGTGCCAGCAGTCTCGTAGCTCGAGAGACCCAGTACTTC. Its translation: CASSLVARETQYF. This chain connects TRBV2 to TRBJ2-5, with D hard to call. The CDR3 has 13 amino acids. The V end lost 5 bases, the J end lost 4 bases, and 11 bases lay between the germline ends. The germline V gene encodes CDR1 SNHLY and CDR2 FYNNEI. Full variable domain (missing parts from reference TRBV2 and TRBJ2-5): EPEVTQTPSHQVTQMGQEVILRCVPISNHLYFYWYRQILGQKVEFLVSFYNNEISEKSEIFDDQFSVERPDGSNFTLKIRSTKLEDSAMYFCASSLVARETQYFGPGTRLLVL.

This clone was found a few times. The chain joins TRBV19 to TRBJ2-7; D gene ambiguous. CDR3 length equals 13 residues. Per germline, CDR1 LNHDA and CDR2 SQIVND (reference sequence). The V end was cut by 6 bases, the J end by 1 base, with 10 bases between. CDR3 residues: CASSTVPSYEQYF. The DNA for the CDR3 is TGTGCCAGTAGCACGGTGCCTTCCTACGAGCAGTACTTC.

The J gene is TRBJ1-1, the V gene TRBV7-2, with 7 bases lining up with TRBD1. The CDR3 has 13 residues. The germline V gene encodes CDR1 SGHTA and CDR2 FQGNSA. V lost 5 bases, J lost 5 bases, and 5 bases stayed unmatched. The CDR3 loop reads CASSLQGRTEAFF. The CDR3 DNA sequence: TGTGCCAGCAGCCTACAGGGGCGGACTGAAGCTTTCTTT.

The table lists this clone with a few counts. The chain uses TRBV5-4 and TRBJ2-5; D may be TRBD1 (5 bases). V lost 1 base to trimming and J lost 5 bases, with 12 bases between them. This CDR3 region has 14 residues. Germline-derived CDR1 and CDR2 are SGHNT and YYREEE (reference sequence). In DNA, the CDR3 is TGTGCCAGCAGCTTGACCCAGGGCAGGGAGACCCAGTACTTC. It translates to CASSLTQGRETQYF.

This clone showed up just a few times. The chain has TRBV7-9 and TRBJ1-2; D remains ambiguous. V gave up 2 bases and J gave up 6 bases, with 10 bases separating them. The CDR3 loop spans 13 amino acids. Germline loops: CDR1 SEHNR, CDR2 FQNEAQ (reference sequence). Written as DNA, the CDR3 is TGTGCCAGCAGCTTACGGAGGGAGGATGGCTACACCTTC. Its protein is CASSLRREDGYTF. The full variable domain, completed using reference TRBV7-9 and TRBJ1-2, is DTGVSQNPRHKITKRGQNVTFRCDPISEHNRLYWYRQTLGQGPEFLTYFQNEAQLEKSRLLSDRFSAERPKGSFSTLEIQRTEQGDSAMYLCASSLRREDGYTFGSGTRLTVV.

Only one count was recorded for this clone. Here the CDR3 DNA reads TGTGCCAGCAGCCATAACTCTCAGGGGTACGGAGAGACCCAGTACTTC. Its protein is CASSHNSQGYGETQYF. The rearrangement links TRBV14 to TRBJ2-5; the D gene is possibly TRBD1 (6 bases). Germline V gene data show CDR1 as SGHDN and CDR2 as FVKESK. This CDR3 region has 16 residues. The V end lost 3 bases, the J end lost 4 bases, and 18 bases lay between the germline ends.

The V gene is TRBV5-4, the J gene TRBJ2-1; no clear D. V lost 1 base, J lost 4 bases, and 12 bases lay in between. CDR3 size: 15 residues. The germline V gene encodes CDR1 SGHNT and CDR2 YYREEE (reference sequence). DNA of the CDR3: TGTGCCAGCAGCTTGCAAGCCCTCAATTACAATGAGCAGTTCTTC. Translated, it gives CASSLQALNYNEQFF.

This clone was detected many times. The chain joins TRBV29-1 to TRBJ2-3; 7 bases agree with TRBD2. CDR1 is SQVTM and CDR2 is ANQGSEA in the germline V gene. The trim removed 6 bases at V and 3 bases at J, leaving 6 bases unmatched. This CDR3 has 13 residues. CDR3 residues: CSVSGVPTDTQYF. CDR3 nucleotides: TGCAGCGTCAGCGGGGTCCCAACAGATACGCAGTATTTT.

V is TRBV27 and J is TRBJ2-7; D not certain. The V end lost 2 bases, the J end lost 2 bases, and 4 bases lay between the germline ends. The length of the CDR3 is 12 residues. Germline values: CDR1 MNHEY, CDR2 SMNVEV (reference sequence). The CDR3 loop is CASSLQAYEQYF. The DNA for the CDR3 is TGTGCCAGCAGTTTACAGGCCTACGAGCAGTACTTC.

V gene TRBV6-5 combines with J gene TRBJ2-5; 11 nucleotides line up with TRBD1. J gave up 5 bases and V 6 bases, and 2 bases lay outside the gene matches. This CDR3 comprises 13 residues. Germline CDR1 and CDR2: MNHEY and SVGAGI. The CDR3 DNA sequence: TGTGCCAGCAGGGACAGGGGGCGGGAGACCCAGTACTTC. This gives the protein CASRDRGRETQYF.

This clone has more than one count but fewer than ten. CDR3 bases: TGTGCCAGTAGTATAGGCGGGAGCGGAGAGACCCAGTACTTC. This gives the protein CASSIGGSGETQYF. This rearrangement joins TRBV19 to TRBJ2-5; 7 positions match TRBD2. This CDR3 region has 14 residues. The V gene's germline CDR1 is LNHDA and CDR2 SQIVND (reference sequence). The V and J ends lost 1 base and 4 bases, in that order; junction bases with no gene match: 3. The full variable domain, in which reference TRBV19 and TRBJ2-5 provide the parts outside the CDR3, is DGGITQSPKYLFRKEGQNVTLSCEQNLNHDAMYWYRQDPGQGLRLIYYSQIVNDFQKGDIAEGYSVSREKKESFPLTVTSAQKNPTAFYLCASSIGGSGETQYFGPGTRLLVL.

In its sample, this clone was seen a few times. The chain joins TRBV7-9 to TRBJ2-3; D not certain. The V end was cut by 1 base, the J end by 1 base, with 6 bases between. Germline V gene data show CDR1 as SEHNR and CDR2 as FQNEAQ (reference sequence). The CDR3 has 14 residues. The CDR3: CASSLGQGTDTQYF. The DNA of the CDR3 is TGTGCCAGCAGCTTAGGCCAGGGCACAGATACGCAGTATTTT.

CDR3 region: CASSSPGRGGEAFF. As DNA, the CDR3 is TGTGCCAGCAGTTCCCCGGGCAGGGGTGGTGAAGCTTTCTTT. The chain joins TRBV6-5 to TRBJ1-1; possible D gene TRBD1, 6 bases. The germline V and J ends were trimmed by 4 bases and 7 bases, with 16 bases remaining between them. This CDR3 spans 14 amino acids. Germline CDR1 reads MNHEY; CDR2 reads SVGAGI.

The chain combines TRBV5-1 with TRBJ2-7; 8 bases match TRBD1. The germline gives CDR1 SGHRS, CDR2 YFSETQ. This CDR3 region has 13 residues. Germline trimming cut 7 bases from V and 4 bases from J; bases unmatched to any gene: 7. The CDR3 coding sequence is TGCGCCAGCGGGGTGGGACAGGAGTACGAGCAGTACTTC. As protein: CASGVGQEYEQYF.

V gene TRBV5-1 combines with J gene TRBJ2-3; no reliable D call. Germline V gives CDR1 SGHRS, CDR2 YFSETQ. The CDR3 totals 13 residues. Trimming stripped 3 bases from V and 2 bases from J, with 7 bases between. The CDR3 protein is CASSSHSTDTQYF. In nucleotides, the CDR3 is TGCGCCAGCAGCTCCCATTCCACAGATACGCAGTATTTT.

The V gene is TRBV5-1, the J gene TRBJ2-5, with a weak D call TRBD2 (6 bases). The better agreement between TRBJ2-7 and the DNA end casts doubt on the J call. Per germline, CDR1 SGHRS and CDR2 YFSETQ. This CDR3 region has 12 residues. The CDR3 spells CASSPTGDEQYF. CDR3 DNA: TGCGCCAGCAGCCCGACGGGGGACGAGCAGTACTTC.